Sequencing of this T cell receptor (beta chain) was carried out in a study of blood T cells in healthy people across ages. The study, taken as a whole, reports: A greater number of naive CD4+ cells and higher diversity distinguished long-lived donors from aged donors.

Deletions cut 1 base from V and 2 bases from J, with 18 bases between. The CDR3 has 17 residues. This clonotype was observed many times. Its antigen is not known. For the second PCR, which ran for roughly 7 to 11 cycles, a sample-barcoded 5' primer and a J-beta primer mix were used. CDR3-containing paired-end reads numbered at least 2.5 million in each sample. TCRdb passed the 5' RACE reads through MiXCR, listing each CDR3 protein once. The table includes hundreds of thousands of distinct CDR3 sequences, under 30% detected once. This receptor was obtained from a woman of 80 years or more in good health. Material for sequencing was blood. The V gene is TRBV12-3 or TRBV12-4, the J gene TRBJ2-7; the D is unclear. The CDR3 loop is CASSLDLEIKGTYEQYF. In DNA form, the CDR3 reads TGTGCCAGCAGTTTAGACTTGGAGATTAAAGGTACCTACGAGCAGTACTTC.